Following are 25 T cell receptor beta chains from one sample sequenced in a study of T-cell memory formation after mild COVID-19. Using its own MiXCR run on the 5' RACE reads, TCRdb lists one record per CDR3 protein. The data show approximately 150,000 distinct CDR3 sequences, approximately 14% seen once. Sequencing was performed on PBMCs or a T cell subset sorted from them (not recorded which). These receptor sequences come from an adult woman who had mild COVID-19 (a few samples of this study predate the infection). Cell type and time point are not known.

The rearrangement links TRBV7-9 to TRBJ1-4; D is perhaps TRBD1 (6 bases). The CDR3 has 16 residues. The V end was cut by 2 bases, the J end by 6 bases, with 16 bases between. Germline CDR1 is SEHNR and CDR2 is FQNEAQ (reference sequence). For the CDR3, the DNA is TGTGCCAGCAGCTTATCCCCAGGGGAAGGGGATGAAAAACTGTTTTTT. Translating gives CASSLSPGEGDEKLFF.

The table lists this clonotype with a few counts. The chain joins TRBV30 to TRBJ2-7; D is possibly TRBD1 (5 bases). This CDR3 comprises 13 residues. Germline CDR1 is GTSNPN and CDR2 is SVGIG (reference sequence). V lost 0 bases and J lost 4, with 10 bases in between. In DNA form, the CDR3 reads TGTGCCTGGAGTGTACAGGTCCAGTACGAGCAGTACTTC. Encoded protein: CAWSVQVQYEQYF. Full variable domain (remainder filled in from reference TRBV30 and TRBJ2-7): SQTIHQWPATLVQPVGSPLSLECTVEGTSNPNLYWYRQAAGRGLQLLFYSVGIGQISSEVPQNLSASRPQDRQFILSSKKLLLSDSGFYLCAWSVQVQYEQYFGPGTRLTVT.

This clonotype was seen a single time. This chain uses TRBV11-1 with TRBJ2-7, with 13 bases matching TRBD2. From germline, CDR1 is SGHAT and CDR2 FQDESV (reference sequence). V lost 6 bases to trimming and J lost 2 bases; unmatched junction nucleotides: 4. This CDR3 is 15 amino acids long. Here the CDR3 DNA reads TGTGCCAGCAGACTAGCGGGAGGGCCCACCTACGAGCAGTACTTC. Amino acid sequence: CASRLAGGPTYEQYF.

This clonotype was seen a few times. The chain has TRBV19 and TRBJ1-2; D gene ambiguous. Germline CDR1 and CDR2: LNHDA and SQIVND (reference sequence). V lost 7 bases and J 4 bases, leaving 10 bases between the germline ends. The CDR3 is 12 amino acids. The CDR3 sequence is CASTARSYGYTF. The CDR3 nucleotides read TGTGCCAGTACAGCCCGGAGCTATGGCTACACCTTC.

V usage is TRBV3-1 and J usage is TRBJ2-1; maybe TRBD1 (7 bases). The V gene lost 0 bases and the J gene lost 8 bases, with 17 bases spanning the gap. Germline V gene lookup returns CDR1 LGHDT and CDR2 YNNKEL (reference sequence). The CDR3 sequence is 16 residues long. CDR3 in DNA: TGTGCCAGCAGCCAAGAGGGACAGCGACTAGGGGATGAGCAGTTCTTC. This gives the protein CASSQEGQRLGDEQFF.

The chain has TRBV5-1 and TRBJ2-3; D is possibly TRBD1 (5 bases). The CDR3 runs 15 residues. V was cut by 3 bases and J by 0 bases, with 11 bases left in between. Germline CDR1 reads SGHRS; CDR2 reads YFSETQ. CDR3 region: CASSWTPFSTDTQYF. CDR3 nucleotide sequence: TGCGCCAGCAGCTGGACACCGTTCAGCACAGATACGCAGTATTTT.

V is TRBV12-3 or TRBV12-4 and J is TRBJ2-7; D gene ambiguous. V lost 5 bases and J lost 1, with 9 bases in between. CDR3 length: 13 residues. CDR3 sequence reads: CASSIWGSYEQYF. The CDR3 nucleotides are TGTGCCAGCAGTATCTGGGGTTCCTACGAGCAGTACTTC.

CDR3 protein: CASTPFEGAYEQYF. The DNA for the CDR3 is TGTGCCAGTACCCCTTTCGAGGGGGCTTACGAGCAGTACTTC. The chain joins TRBV19 to TRBJ2-7; 7 bases are shared with TRBD1. Germline trimming cut 7 bases from V and 4 bases from J; bases unmatched to any gene: 10. CDR1 and CDR2 (germline): LNHDA, SQIVND (reference sequence). The CDR3 is 14 residues long.

This clonotype was observed a handful of times. V and J are TRBV29-1 and TRBJ2-3; TRBD2 matches 7 bases. The CDR3 has 16 amino acids. V shed 3 bases and J 2 bases; nucleotides not matched to a gene: 11. From germline, CDR1 is SQVTM and CDR2 ANQGSEA. This chain's CDR3 is CSVEGGRIGPTDTQYF. CDR3 bases: TGCAGCGTTGAGGGGGGGAGGATAGGGCCCACAGATACGCAGTATTTT.

This chain connects TRBV7-2 to TRBJ2-4; 8 bases are shared with TRBD2. The CDR3 contains 16 residues. Germline V CDR1 and CDR2: SGHTA, FQGNSA. Trimming removed 1 base from V and 1 base from J; junction bases left unmatched: 3. In nucleotides, the CDR3 is TGTGCCAGCAGCTTAGGACTAGCGAGGGCCAAAAACATTCAGTACTTC. Translating gives CASSLGLARAKNIQYF.

The table lists this clonotype with many counts. V gene TRBV24-1 combines with J gene TRBJ2-3; 8 bases are shared with TRBD2. The CDR3 sequence is 18 residues long. Germline trimming cut 4 bases from V and 2 bases from J; bases unmatched to any gene: 13. Looked up from germline, CDR1 is KGHDR and CDR2 is SFDVKD. The CDR3 loop is CATSDPERGPAFTDTQYF. The CDR3 region has the DNA TGTGCCACCAGTGACCCCGAGCGGGGGCCCGCCTTCACAGATACGCAGTATTTT.

The table lists this clonotype with a few counts. The V and J genes are TRBV7-8 and TRBJ2-7, with 8 bases aligning to TRBD1. The V segment lost 7 bases and the J segment 5 bases; nucleotides outside the gene matches: 13. The CDR3 consists of 15 residues. In germline, CDR1 is SGHVS, CDR2 FQNEAQ. DNA of the CDR3: TGTGCCAGCACCCACACAGGGGGACAGACGAACGAGCAGTACTTC. Translation gives CASTHTGGQTNEQYF. Full variable domain (outside the CDR3, taken from reference TRBV7-8 and TRBJ2-7): GAGVSQSPRYKVAKRGQDVALRCDPISGHVSLFWYQQALGQGPEFLTYFQNEAQLDKSGLPSDRFFAERPEGSVSTLKIQRTQQEDSAVYLCASTHTGGQTNEQYFGPGTRLTVT.

V and J are TRBV11-2 and TRBJ2-5, with D perhaps matching TRBD1 or TRBD2 (5 bases each). V dropped 5 bases and J dropped 5 bases, with 15 bases sitting between them. From germline, CDR1 is SGHAT and CDR2 FQNNGV. The CDR3 covers 14 residues. CDR3 sequence (DNA): TGTGCCAGCAGCCCCGGGACCCCGGGCGAGACCCAGTACTTC. Its translation is CASSPGTPGETQYF. The full variable domain, with the rest looked up from reference TRBV11-2 and TRBJ2-5, is EAGVAQSPRYKIIEKRQSVAFWCNPISGHATLYWYQQILGQGPKLLIQFQNNGVVDDSQLPKDRFSAERLKGVDSTLKIQPAKLEDSAVYLCASSPGTPGETQYFGPGTRLLVL.

The chain combines TRBV27 with TRBJ2-7, with D perhaps assigned TRBD1 or TRBD2 (5 bases each). Trimming pared 5 bases from V and 8 bases from J, leaving 16 bases between. The CDR3 spans 13 residues. Germline V gives CDR1 MNHEY, CDR2 SMNVEV (reference sequence). Written as DNA, the CDR3 is TGTGCCAGCAGTACCGGGACCTTCACCCAGCAGTACTTC. Translating gives CASSTGTFTQQYF.

This rearrangement joins TRBV4-3 to TRBJ2-7; 11 bases are shared with TRBD2. V lost 8 bases to trimming and J lost 6 bases; unmatched junction nucleotides: 18. The V gene's germline CDR1 is LGHNA and CDR2 YSLEER. The CDR3 runs to 17 residues. For the CDR3, the DNA is TGCGCCAGCGCCTCCCAGCTAGCGGGAGGCCCTAGAAGCGAGCAGTACTTC. Protein product: CASASQLAGGPRSEQYF.

This clonotype occurred a few times. The chain uses TRBV18 and TRBJ2-7; D is unclear. CDR1 is KGHSH, CDR2 LQKENI, per germline. CDR3 size: 13 residues. Trimming shortened V by 2 bases and J by 2 bases, and 7 bases separated the two germline ends. In nucleotides, the CDR3 is TGTGCCAGCTCACCAAATCGGGCCTACGAGCAGTACTTC. This sequence encodes CASSPNRAYEQYF.

This clonotype has only a few counts. The rearrangement joins TRBV6-2 or TRBV6-3 to TRBJ2-5; TRBD2 matches at 12 bases. The length of the CDR3 is 19 residues. With 1 base clipped from V and 4 bases from J, the junction kept 13 bases outside the gene matches. The germline V gene encodes CDR1 MNHEY and CDR2 SVGEGT. In DNA form, the CDR3 reads TGTGCCAGCAGTTACTGGTCGCTAGCGGGGGGGCCAGTTACAGAGACCCAGTACTTC. Encoded protein: CASSYWSLAGGPVTETQYF.

The chain carries TRBV7-9 and TRBJ2-3; D not certain. The CDR3 is 15 amino acids. Trimming took off 5 bases at V and 0 bases at J, with 12 bases between the two ends. Germline V gene lookup returns CDR1 SEHNR and CDR2 FQNEAQ (reference sequence). CDR3 in amino acids: CASSPFGTSTDTQYF. CDR3 bases: TGTGCCAGCAGCCCTTTTGGCACTAGCACAGATACGCAGTATTTT.

This clonotype came up a few times. The chain couples TRBV5-1 to TRBJ1-2, with 11 bases matching TRBD1. Germline V CDR1 and CDR2: SGHRS, YFSETQ. The CDR3 runs to 14 residues. The junction had 4 bases not matched to a gene; V was cut back by 4 bases and J by 5 bases. Here the CDR3 DNA reads TGCGCCAGCAGCAACGGGACAGGGGGTTATGGCTACACCTTC. Amino acids: CASSNGTGGYGYTF.

This clonotype has only one observation. The gene calls are TRBV12-3 or TRBV12-4 and TRBJ1-1; weak D call: TRBD1 (6 bases). The CDR3 spans 14 residues. Trimming removed 7 bases at V and 3 bases at J, with 15 bases between. The CDR3, as DNA: TGTGCCAGCAACCCACAGGGCTTGGACACTGAAGCTTTCTTT. Translated: CASNPQGLDTEAFF.

A few counts support this clonotype. The chain is built from TRBV12-3 or TRBV12-4 and TRBJ2-1, with a tentative D call TRBD2 (6 bases). V was shortened by 2 bases and J by 6 bases, with 14 bases between the two germline ends. The CDR3 extends over 15 amino acids. The CDR3 sequence is CASSLTRDSPNEQFF. DNA of the CDR3: TGTGCCAGCAGTTTAACTAGGGACTCACCCAATGAGCAGTTCTTC.

This clonotype appeared a few times. The rearrangement joins TRBV5-1 to TRBJ2-3; TRBD2 aligns across 8 bases. V lost 4 bases to trimming and J lost 4 bases; unmatched junction nucleotides: 5. The CDR3 runs 14 residues. Germline-derived CDR1 and CDR2 are SGHRS and YFSETQ. CDR3 bases: TGCGCCAGCAGCCAGGGACTAGACCCAGATACGCAGTATTTT. As protein: CASSQGLDPDTQYF.

This clonotype has a handful of counts. The J gene is TRBJ1-2, the V gene TRBV29-1; D is unresolved. The ends were cut back, 5 bases at V and 7 bases at J, with 11 bases in the middle. CDR3 length: 11 residues. Germline-derived CDR1 and CDR2 are SQVTM and ANQGSEA. CDR3 loop: CSVRPDGGYTF. CDR3 DNA sequence: TGCAGCGTTCGGCCGGATGGTGGCTACACCTTC.

V is TRBV7-8 and J is TRBJ2-5; 7 nucleotides agree with TRBD1. This CDR3 comprises 15 residues. Germline V CDR1 and CDR2: SGHVS, FQNEAQ. The J segment lost 5 bases and the V segment lost 5 bases, leaving 11 bases of the junction unmatched. The CDR3 loop is CASSTWTGGVETQYF. The CDR3 nucleotides read TGTGCCAGCAGCACCTGGACAGGAGGTGTGGAGACCCAGTACTTC.

The chain combines TRBV20-1 with TRBJ1-2, with 8 bases matching TRBD1. The CDR3 is made up of 12 amino acids. Germline V gene data show CDR1 as DFQATT and CDR2 as SNEGSKA (reference sequence). J lost 4 bases, V lost 5 bases, and 3 bases had no gene match. In nucleotides, the CDR3 is TGCAGTGCTTGGGACAGGCTCTATGGCTACACCTTC. Protein: CSAWDRLYGYTF.